The 15 T cell receptor beta chains presented below share a single source sample, sequenced in a study of blood T cell repertoires in COVID-19. TCRdb's table, derived via immunoSEQ multiplex PCR, lists solely in-frame clones and lacks some. This sample has 310,000 or so clones, with more than 85% found just once. Sequenced input: peripheral blood. The receptors here all came from a woman younger than 45 with COVID-19, enrolled during active disease.

The chain carries TRBV7-8 and TRBJ1-4; 8 bases map to TRBD1. The CDR3 contains 15 residues. V lost 3 bases to trimming and J lost 3 bases; unmatched junction nucleotides: 3. Germline assignment: CDR1 SGHVS and CDR2 FQNEAQ. CDR3 loop: CASSFQGASNEKLFF. The DNA of the CDR3 is TGTGCCAGCAGCTTCCAGGGGGCGTCTAATGAAAAACTGTTTTTT.

The V gene is TRBV27, the J gene TRBJ1-1, with 7 bases that match TRBD1. This CDR3 comprises 14 residues. V trimming: 5 bases; J trimming: 4 bases; junction bases outside the gene matches: 7. Germline loops: CDR1 MNHEY, CDR2 SMNVEV (reference sequence). CDR3 nucleotide sequence: TGTGCCAGCAGTCCGACAGGGTCCGGCACTGAAGCTTTCTTT. Amino acids: CASSPTGSGTEAFF.

The table lists this clone with a few counts. The chain recombines TRBV6-2 or TRBV6-3 with TRBJ1-2; no clear D gene. Looked up from germline, CDR1 is MNHEY and CDR2 is SVGEGT. V lost 4 bases, J lost 6 bases, and 9 bases lay in between. The CDR3 covers 12 residues. The chain's CDR3 is CASSSSTDGYTF. DNA for the CDR3: TGTGCCAGCAGTTCTTCCACAGATGGCTACACCTTC.

This clone was detected only a few times. This chain links TRBV7-3 with TRBJ2-5; D ambiguous. The V gene's germline CDR1 is SGHTA and CDR2 FQGTGA. CDR3 size: 13 residues. Trimming removed 0 bases from V and 4 bases from J, with 6 bases in between. CDR3 DNA: TGTGCCAGCAGCTTAACGCGGCGAGAGACCCAGTACTTC. This translates into CASSLTRRETQYF.

The rearrangement joins TRBV5-1 to TRBJ2-7; 8 bases align to TRBD1. The CDR3 has 15 residues. Germline V gives CDR1 SGHRS, CDR2 YFSETQ. The V gene end was trimmed by 2 bases and the J gene end by 6 bases; junction bases not matched to a gene: 10. Here the CDR3 DNA reads TGCGCCAGCAGCTTTTCCGGGACAGGCCGGAGCGAGCAGTACTTC. Translating it yields CASSFSGTGRSEQYF.

The V and J genes are TRBV4-1 and TRBJ1-1, with a possible D match to TRBD1 (6 bases). The germline gives CDR1 MGHRA, CDR2 YSYEKL. The CDR3 consists of 12 residues. Trimming left V 3 bases short and J 8 bases short, with 10 bases between. The CDR3 loop is CASSHLGTEAFF. The CDR3 DNA reads TGCGCCAGCAGCCACCTCGGGACAGAAGCTTTCTTT.

The DNA of the CDR3 is TGTGCCAGCAGTGACGGGACAGGGGTTATCTACGAGCAGTACTTC. Translation: CASSDGTGVIYEQYF. The chain recombines TRBV6-2 or TRBV6-3 with TRBJ2-7; TRBD1 aligns across 10 bases. There are 15 residues in the CDR3. Trimming took 5 bases from V and 3 from J; bases not matched to a gene: 7. CDR1 is MNHEY and CDR2 is SVGEGT in the germline V gene.

The V and J genes are TRBV2 and TRBJ2-7, with D unresolved. V was pared by 3 bases and J by 3 bases, with 9 bases between. The CDR3 is 13 residues long. From germline, CDR1 is SNHLY and CDR2 FYNNEI. In DNA form, the CDR3 reads TGTGCCAGCAGTGATGGCGGAAACTACGAGCAGTACTTC. Protein product: CASSDGGNYEQYF. Variable domain in full (rest from reference TRBV2 and TRBJ2-7): EPEVTQTPSHQVTQMGQEVILRCVPISNHLYFYWYRQILGQKVEFLVSFYNNEISEKSEIFDDQFSVERPDGSNFTLKIRSTKLEDSAMYFCASSDGGNYEQYFGPGTRLTVT.

The chain joins TRBV5-1 to TRBJ2-3; 14 bases align to TRBD2. The CDR3 runs 20 residues. Germline values: CDR1 SGHRS, CDR2 YFSETQ. V trimming: 1 base; J trimming: 0 bases; junction bases outside the gene matches: 10. The CDR3 reads CASSLKLTGLAGGSTDTQYF. The CDR3 nucleotides read TGCGCCAGCAGCTTGAAACTAACTGGACTAGCGGGAGGTAGCACAGATACGCAGTATTTT. Filled out from reference TRBV5-1 and TRBJ2-3, the complete variable domain reads KAGVTQTPRYLIKTRGQQVTLSCSPISGHRSVSWYQQTPGQGLQFLFEYFSETQRNKGNFPGRFSGRQFSNSRSEMNVSTLELGDSALYLCASSLKLTGLAGGSTDTQYFGPGTRLTVL.

The chain has TRBV5-1 and TRBJ2-7; TRBD1 matches 8 bases. V lost 4 bases and J lost 5; bases outside the gene matches: 8. Germline CDR1 SGHRS, CDR2 YFSETQ. The CDR3 is 14 amino acids. The chain's CDR3 is CASSPGQGGNEQYF. The CDR3 DNA sequence: TGCGCCAGCAGCCCTGGACAGGGTGGGAACGAGCAGTACTTC. The complete variable domain, with remaining parts taken from reference TRBV5-1 and TRBJ2-7, reads KAGVTQTPRYLIKTRGQQVTLSCSPISGHRSVSWYQQTPGQGLQFLFEYFSETQRNKGNFPGRFSGRQFSNSRSEMNVSTLELGDSALYLCASSPGQGGNEQYFGPGTRLTVT.

The chain is built from TRBV5-1 and TRBJ1-1; 7 nucleotides line up with TRBD1. The CDR3 contains 17 residues. Trimming cost V 0 bases and J 4 bases; bases outside gene matches: 12. The germline CDR1 and CDR2 sequences are SGHRS and YFSETQ. The DNA for the CDR3 is TGCGCCAGCAGCTTGGACCCCCGCAGACAGGGCGGCACTGAAGCTTTCTTT. This sequence encodes CASSLDPRRQGGTEAFF. The full variable domain, in which reference TRBV5-1 and TRBJ1-1 provide the parts outside the CDR3, is KAGVTQTPRYLIKTRGQQVTLSCSPISGHRSVSWYQQTPGQGLQFLFEYFSETQRNKGNFPGRFSGRQFSNSRSEMNVSTLELGDSALYLCASSLDPRRQGGTEAFFGQGTRLTVV.

This chain joins TRBV10-3 and TRBJ1-1; unclear D gene. With 3 bases removed from V and 1 base from J, the gap between germline ends came to 6 bases. Per the germline V gene, CDR1 is ENHRY and CDR2 is SYGVKD. This CDR3 is 13 amino acids long. The CDR3 region is CAISDGGNTEAFF. For the CDR3, the DNA is TGTGCCATCAGTGACGGAGGGAACACTGAAGCTTTCTTT.

This clone was recorded only once. This chain links TRBV7-2 with TRBJ2-3; 8 positions match TRBD2. V lost 3 bases, J lost 4 bases, and 9 bases stayed unmatched. The CDR3 extends over 16 amino acids. Germline loops: CDR1 SGHTA, CDR2 FQGNSA. Here the CDR3 reads CASSFKPREGADTQYF. CDR3 in DNA: TGTGCCAGCAGCTTCAAACCACGGGAGGGAGCAGATACGCAGTATTTT. Supplemented by reference TRBV7-2 and TRBJ2-3, the full variable domain reads GAGVSQSPSNKVTEKGKDVELRCDPISGHTALYWYRQSLGQGLEFLIYFQGNSAPDKSGLPSDRFSAERTGGSVSTLTIQRTQQEDSAVYLCASSFKPREGADTQYFGPGTRLTVL.

The chain carries TRBV10-2 and TRBJ2-7; the match to TRBD2 covers 10 bases. The V gene end was trimmed by 2 bases and the J gene end by 2 bases; junction bases not matched to a gene: 3. The germline V gene encodes CDR1 WSHSY and CDR2 SAAADI. The CDR3 covers 15 residues. Here the CDR3 DNA reads TGCGCCAGCAGTGAGCGGACTAGCGGAGCCTACGAGCAGTACTTC. Translating it yields CASSERTSGAYEQYF.

The gene calls are TRBV6-5 and TRBJ2-7; possibly TRBD2 for D (5 bases). CDR3 length equals 11 residues. V was shortened by 8 bases and J by 7 bases, with 12 bases between the two germline ends. Germline V gene lookup returns CDR1 MNHEY and CDR2 SVGAGI. The CDR3 here is CASLREFEQYF. The CDR3 DNA sequence: TGTGCCAGCTTAAGGGAGTTTGAGCAGTACTTC.